This T cell receptor beta chain was identified in a study of early stage breast cancer tumors. Study observations and caveats: Unsorted bulk genomic DNA sequencing lacked pairing and functional marker data.

Each sample had two DNA replicates, around 0.53 ug blood or roughly 1.6 ug tissue. Profiled with immunoSEQ multiplex PCR; TCRdb holds only in-frame clones, not every one. The sample consists of around 20,000 clones, around 83% of them appearing once. Germline trimming cut 6 bases from V and 2 bases from J; bases unmatched to any gene: 8. The CDR3 loop spans 15 amino acids. Germline V lookup: CDR1 LNHDA, CDR2 SQIVND (reference sequence). Concerning this clone itself: Its target is not known.

The receptor was derived from a person in their 70s with breast cancer. J is TRBJ2-3 and V is TRBV19; TRBD2 matches 7 bases. The sequencing input was blood. In DNA form, the CDR3 reads TGTGCCAGTAGCTACCGTCGGGACTACACAGATACGCAGTATTTT. Amino acid sequence: CASSYRRDYTDTQYF.